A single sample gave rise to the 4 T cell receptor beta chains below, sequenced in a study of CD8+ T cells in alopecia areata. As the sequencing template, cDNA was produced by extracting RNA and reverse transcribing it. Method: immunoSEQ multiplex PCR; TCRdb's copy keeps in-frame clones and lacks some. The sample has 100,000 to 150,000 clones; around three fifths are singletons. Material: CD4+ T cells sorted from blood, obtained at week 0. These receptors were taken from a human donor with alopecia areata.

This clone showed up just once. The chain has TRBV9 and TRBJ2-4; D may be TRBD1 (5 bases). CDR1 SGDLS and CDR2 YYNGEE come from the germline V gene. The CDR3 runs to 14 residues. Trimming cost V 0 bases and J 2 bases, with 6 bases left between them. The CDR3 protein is CASSVGQTKNIQYF. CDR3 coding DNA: TGTGCCAGCAGCGTAGGACAGACCAAAAACATTCAGTACTTC.

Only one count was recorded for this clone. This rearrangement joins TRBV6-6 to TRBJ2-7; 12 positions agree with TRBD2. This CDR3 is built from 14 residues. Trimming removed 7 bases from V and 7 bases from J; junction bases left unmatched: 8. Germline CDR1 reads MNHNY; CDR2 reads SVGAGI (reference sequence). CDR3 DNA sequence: TGTGCCAGCACCAAGAGACTAGCGGGAGATGAGCAGTACTTC. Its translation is CASTKRLAGDEQYF.

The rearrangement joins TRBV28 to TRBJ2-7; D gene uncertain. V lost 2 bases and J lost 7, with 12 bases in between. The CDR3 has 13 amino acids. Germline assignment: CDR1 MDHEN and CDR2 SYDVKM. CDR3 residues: CASSLGAGREQYF. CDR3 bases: TGTGCCAGCAGTTTAGGTGCAGGTAGAGAGCAGTACTTC.

DNA for the CDR3: TGCGCCAGCAGCTCCGGCACAGATACGCAGTATTTT. It encodes CASSSGTDTQYF. The chain couples TRBV5-1 to TRBJ2-3; D ambiguous. Trimming removed 3 bases from V and 1 base from J, with 3 bases in between. The CDR3 consists of 12 residues. Germline CDR1 reads SGHRS; CDR2 reads YFSETQ.